Following are 9 T cell receptor beta chains from one sample sequenced in a study of cytomegalovirus exposure and HLA in healthy donors. It was with 60 Vbeta and 13 Jbeta primers that the PCR ran. The table came from immunoSEQ multiplex PCR; TCRdb's copy has only in-frame clones and leaves some out. Its clone listing holds about 76,000 clones. The source material was PBMCs. All receptors come from a woman aged 35 to 49 in good health and CMV-seropositive.

This chain joins TRBV6-1 and TRBJ2-2, with 8 bases aligning to TRBD2. In germline, CDR1 is MNHNS, CDR2 SASEGT. Germline trimming cut 5 bases from V and 5 bases from J; bases unmatched to any gene: 7. The length of the CDR3 is 15 residues. CDR3 in DNA: TGTGCCAGCAGTAAAACCGGCGGGAGGACCGGGGAGCTGTTTTTT. Its translation: CASSKTGGRTGELFF.

V usage is TRBV5-1 and J usage is TRBJ2-7, with D possibly TRBD1 on 5 matching bases. The CDR3 is 13 residues long. Germline lookup yields CDR1 SGHRS and CDR2 YFSETQ. V lost 4 bases and J 0 bases, leaving 8 bases between the germline ends. The CDR3 sequence: CASSDSNSYEQYF. CDR3 DNA sequence: TGCGCCAGCAGCGACAGCAACTCCTACGAGCAGTACTTC.

The rearrangement uses TRBV27 and TRBJ2-5, with D hard to call. This CDR3 has 12 amino acids. Germline V lookup: CDR1 MNHEY, CDR2 SMNVEV (reference sequence). Trimming shortened V by 5 bases and J by 2 bases, and 6 bases separated the two germline ends. Here the CDR3 DNA reads TGTGCCAGCAGTCCAAATCAAGAGACCCAGTACTTC. It encodes CASSPNQETQYF.

Here the CDR3 reads CASSLRGIPNEQFF. In DNA form, the CDR3 reads TGCGCCAGCAGCTTGAGAGGGATCCCCAATGAGCAGTTCTTC. This sequence joins TRBV5-1 and TRBJ2-1; maybe TRBD2 (5 bases). V was trimmed by 1 base and J by 6 bases, leaving 11 bases between them. Germline V lookup: CDR1 SGHRS, CDR2 YFSETQ. The CDR3 has 14 amino acids. The complete variable domain, with remaining parts taken from reference TRBV5-1 and TRBJ2-1, reads KAGVTQTPRYLIKTRGQQVTLSCSPISGHRSVSWYQQTPGQGLQFLFEYFSETQRNKGNFPGRFSGRQFSNSRSEMNVSTLELGDSALYLCASSLRGIPNEQFFGPGTRLTVL.

This chain links TRBV5-4 with TRBJ2-1, with 7 bases that match TRBD2. V trimming: 2 bases; J trimming: 2 bases; junction bases outside the gene matches: 4. The CDR3 runs to 15 residues. From germline, CDR1 is SGHNT and CDR2 YYREEE (reference sequence). CDR3 nucleotide sequence: TGTGCCAGCAGCTTACCGGGAGGCACCTACAATGAGCAGTTCTTC. Protein sequence: CASSLPGGTYNEQFF.

CDR3 nucleotides: TGTGCCAGCAGTGAGCGGCCCTCTGGGGCCAACGTCCTGACTTTC. Protein product: CASSERPSGANVLTF. This rearrangement joins TRBV6-1 to TRBJ2-6; D remains unclear. The CDR3 spans 15 residues. V was trimmed by 3 bases and J by 0 bases, leaving 6 bases between them. CDR1 is MNHNS, CDR2 SASEGT, per germline.

This chain links TRBV29-1 with TRBJ2-2; maybe TRBD1 (6 bases). Trimming stripped 7 bases from V and 5 bases from J, with 17 bases between. The CDR3 consists of 14 residues. Germline CDR1 is SQVTM and CDR2 is ANQGSEA. CDR3 coding DNA: TGCAGCGCGCAAAGCCAAACAGGGACCGGGGAGCTGTTTTTT. Amino acids: CSAQSQTGTGELFF.

The rearrangement joins TRBV7-9 to TRBJ1-1; D is ambiguous. Germline V gives CDR1 SEHNR, CDR2 FQNEAQ (reference sequence). The CDR3 sequence is 14 residues long. V was cut by 1 base and J by 5 bases, with 11 bases left in between. The CDR3, as DNA: TGTGCCAGCAGCTTAGTCTCAGGAGGAACTGAAGCTTTCTTT. As protein: CASSLVSGGTEAFF. Full variable domain (missing parts from reference TRBV7-9 and TRBJ1-1): DTGVSQNPRHKITKRGQNVTFRCDPISEHNRLYWYRQTLGQGPEFLTYFQNEAQLEKSRLLSDRFSAERPKGSFSTLEIQRTEQGDSAMYLCASSLVSGGTEAFFGQGTRLTVV.

This chain uses TRBV7-9 with TRBJ2-1, with 15 bases matching TRBD2. The V segment lost 4 bases and the J segment 1 base; nucleotides outside the gene matches: 5. Germline-derived CDR1 and CDR2 are SEHNR and FQNEAQ (reference sequence). The CDR3 is 18 residues long. The DNA for the CDR3 is TGTGCCAGCAGCTCCGGGACTAGCGGGGGGCCTTCCTACAATGAGCAGTTCTTC. Translating it yields CASSSGTSGGPSYNEQFF. The full variable domain, in which reference TRBV7-9 and TRBJ2-1 provide the parts outside the CDR3, is DTGVSQNPRHKITKRGQNVTFRCDPISEHNRLYWYRQTLGQGPEFLTYFQNEAQLEKSRLLSDRFSAERPKGSFSTLEIQRTEQGDSAMYLCASSSGTSGGPSYNEQFFGPGTRLTVL.